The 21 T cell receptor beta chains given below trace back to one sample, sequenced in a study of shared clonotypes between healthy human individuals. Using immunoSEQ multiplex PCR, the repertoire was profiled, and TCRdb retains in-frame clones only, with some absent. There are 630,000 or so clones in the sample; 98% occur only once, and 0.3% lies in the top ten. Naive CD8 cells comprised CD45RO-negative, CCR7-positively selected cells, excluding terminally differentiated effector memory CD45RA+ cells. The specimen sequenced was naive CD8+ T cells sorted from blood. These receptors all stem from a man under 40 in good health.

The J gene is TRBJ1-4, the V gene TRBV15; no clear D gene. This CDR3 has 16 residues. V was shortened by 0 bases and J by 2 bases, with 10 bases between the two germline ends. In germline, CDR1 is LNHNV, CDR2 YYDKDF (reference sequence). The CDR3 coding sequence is TGTGCCACCAGCAGAGATCTAGGGTTGACTAATGAAAAACTGTTTTTT. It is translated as CATSRDLGLTNEKLFF.

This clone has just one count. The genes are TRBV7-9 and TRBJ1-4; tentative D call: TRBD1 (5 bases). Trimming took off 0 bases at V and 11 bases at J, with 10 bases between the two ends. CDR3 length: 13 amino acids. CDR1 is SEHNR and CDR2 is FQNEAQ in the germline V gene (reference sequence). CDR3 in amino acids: CASSLAGERKLFF. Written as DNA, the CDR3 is TGTGCCAGCAGCTTAGCGGGGGAGAGGAAACTGTTTTTT.

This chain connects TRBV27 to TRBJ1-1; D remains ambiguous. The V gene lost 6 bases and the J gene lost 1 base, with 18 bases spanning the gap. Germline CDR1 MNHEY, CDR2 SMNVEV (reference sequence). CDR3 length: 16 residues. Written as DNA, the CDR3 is TGTGCCAGCAGGGAGAATAGGTATAGGGCGAACACTGAAGCTTTCTTT. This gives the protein CASRENRYRANTEAFF.

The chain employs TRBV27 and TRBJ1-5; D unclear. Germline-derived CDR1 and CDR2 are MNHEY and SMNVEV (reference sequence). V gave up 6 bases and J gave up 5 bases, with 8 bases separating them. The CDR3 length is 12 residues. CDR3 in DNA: TGTGCCAGCAGCAATATCGATCAGCCCCAGCATTTT. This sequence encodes CASSNIDQPQHF.

CDR3 nucleotides: TGCAGCGTTCATACTAGCGGTGACTCCTACAATGAGCAGTTCTTC. Its translation: CSVHTSGDSYNEQFF. This rearrangement joins TRBV29-1 to TRBJ2-1, with 8 bases matching TRBD2. The V gene end was trimmed by 5 bases and the J gene end by 0 bases; junction bases not matched to a gene: 6. CDR1 and CDR2 (germline): SQVTM, ANQGSEA. This CDR3 has 15 amino acids.

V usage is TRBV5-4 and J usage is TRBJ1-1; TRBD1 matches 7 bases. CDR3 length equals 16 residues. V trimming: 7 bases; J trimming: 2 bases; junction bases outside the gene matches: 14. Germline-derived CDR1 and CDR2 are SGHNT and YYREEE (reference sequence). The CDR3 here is CASPSPATGPNTEAFF. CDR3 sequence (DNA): TGTGCCAGCCCCTCCCCCGCGACAGGGCCCAACACTGAAGCTTTCTTT.

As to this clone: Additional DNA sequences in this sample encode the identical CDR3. CDR3 sequence (DNA): TGTGCCAGTAGCGGGAGGGCAAGCTACGAGCAGTACTTC. It is translated as CASSGRASYEQYF. The J gene is TRBJ2-7, the V gene TRBV19; 8 bases are a match to TRBD2. With V trimmed by 6 bases and J by 3 bases, 4 bases remained unmatched. In germline, CDR1 is LNHDA, CDR2 SQIVND (reference sequence). The CDR3 length is 13 residues. Based on the CDR3 plus reference TRBV19 and TRBJ2-7, the full variable domain is DGGITQSPKYLFRKEGQNVTLSCEQNLNHDAMYWYRQDPGQGLRLIYYSQIVNDFQKGDIAEGYSVSREKKESFPLTVTSAQKNPTAFYLCASSGRASYEQYFGPGTRLTVT.

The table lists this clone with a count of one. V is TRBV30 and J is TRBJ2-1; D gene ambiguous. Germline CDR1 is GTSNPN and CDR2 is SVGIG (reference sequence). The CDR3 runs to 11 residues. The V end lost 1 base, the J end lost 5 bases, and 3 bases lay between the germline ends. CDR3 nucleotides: TGTGCCTGGAGTGCCGACAATGAGCAGTTCTTC. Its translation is CAWSADNEQFF.

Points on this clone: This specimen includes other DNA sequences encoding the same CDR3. The chain's CDR3 is CASSLTGTYEQYF. The CDR3 region has the DNA TGCGCCAGCAGCTTGACAGGGACCTACGAGCAGTACTTC. V is TRBV5-1 and J is TRBJ2-7; D may be TRBD1 (6 bases). Trimming took 1 base from V and 2 from J, leaving 7 bases between them. The CDR3 length is 13 residues. Germline V gene lookup returns CDR1 SGHRS and CDR2 YFSETQ.

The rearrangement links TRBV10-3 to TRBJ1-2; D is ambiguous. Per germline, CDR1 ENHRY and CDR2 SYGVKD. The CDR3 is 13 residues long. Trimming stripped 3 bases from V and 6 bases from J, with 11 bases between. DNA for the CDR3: TGTGCCATCAGTGATCAACAGTACGATGGCTACACCTTC. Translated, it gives CAISDQQYDGYTF.

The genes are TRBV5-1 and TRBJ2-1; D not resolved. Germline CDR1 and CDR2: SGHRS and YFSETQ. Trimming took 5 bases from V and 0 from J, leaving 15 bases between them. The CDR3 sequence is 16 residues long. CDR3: CASRPDSPHSYNEQFF. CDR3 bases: TGCGCCAGCAGACCCGATTCCCCCCACTCCTACAATGAGCAGTTCTTC.

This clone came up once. For the CDR3, the DNA is TGTGCCAGCAGTTTTTACCGGGCTGCAACTAATGAAAAACTGTTTTTT. Translation gives CASSFYRAATNEKLFF. V gene TRBV28 combines with J gene TRBJ1-4, with D unclear. CDR3 length equals 16 residues. CDR1 and CDR2 from the germline V gene are MDHEN and SYDVKM. V was cut by 3 bases and J by 0 bases, with 11 bases left in between.

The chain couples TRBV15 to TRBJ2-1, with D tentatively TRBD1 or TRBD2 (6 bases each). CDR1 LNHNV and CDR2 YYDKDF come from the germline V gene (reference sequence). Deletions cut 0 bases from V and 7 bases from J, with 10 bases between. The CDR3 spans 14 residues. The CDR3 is CATSRDRGGNEQFF. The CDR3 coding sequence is TGTGCCACCAGCAGAGACAGGGGAGGAAATGAGCAGTTCTTC. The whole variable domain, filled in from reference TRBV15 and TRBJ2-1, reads DAMVIQNPRYQVTQFGKPVTLSCSQTLNHNVMYWYQQKSSQAPKLLFHYYDKDFNNEADTPDNFQSRRPNTSFCFLDIRSPGLGDTAMYLCATSRDRGGNEQFFGPGTRLTVL.

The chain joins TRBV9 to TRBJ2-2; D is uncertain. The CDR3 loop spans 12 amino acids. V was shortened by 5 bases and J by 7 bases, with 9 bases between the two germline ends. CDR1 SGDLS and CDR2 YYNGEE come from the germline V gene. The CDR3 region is CASRAASGELFF. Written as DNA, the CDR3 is TGTGCCAGCAGAGCCGCTAGCGGGGAGCTGTTTTTT.

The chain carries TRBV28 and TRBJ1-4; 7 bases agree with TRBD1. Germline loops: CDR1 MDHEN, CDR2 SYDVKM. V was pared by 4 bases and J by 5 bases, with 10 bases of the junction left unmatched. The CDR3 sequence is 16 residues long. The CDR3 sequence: CASSSALGTVNEKLFF. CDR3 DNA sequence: TGTGCCAGCAGTTCGGCCCTCGGGACAGTCAATGAAAAACTGTTTTTT.

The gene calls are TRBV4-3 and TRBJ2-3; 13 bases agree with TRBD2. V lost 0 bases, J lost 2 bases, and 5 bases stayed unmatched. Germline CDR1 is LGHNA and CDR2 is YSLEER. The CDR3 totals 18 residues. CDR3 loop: CASSQDLTSGRDTDTQYF. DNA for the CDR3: TGCGCCAGCAGCCAAGATCTCACTAGCGGGAGGGACACAGATACGCAGTATTTT.

CDR3: CASSETGVSNEQYF. CDR3 DNA sequence: TGTGCCAGCAGTGAAACAGGGGTATCCAACGAGCAGTACTTC. The chain combines TRBV27 with TRBJ2-7, with 7 bases fitting TRBD1. This CDR3 has 14 amino acids. The germline gives CDR1 MNHEY, CDR2 SMNVEV (reference sequence). Trimming cost V 5 bases and J 5 bases; bases outside gene matches: 9.

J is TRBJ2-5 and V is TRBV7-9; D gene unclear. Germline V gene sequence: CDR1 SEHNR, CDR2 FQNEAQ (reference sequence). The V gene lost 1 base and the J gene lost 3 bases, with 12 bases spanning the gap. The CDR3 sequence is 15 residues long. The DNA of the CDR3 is TGTGCCAGCAGCTTAGACGGTCAGCCCAAAGAGACCCAGTACTTC. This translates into CASSLDGQPKETQYF.

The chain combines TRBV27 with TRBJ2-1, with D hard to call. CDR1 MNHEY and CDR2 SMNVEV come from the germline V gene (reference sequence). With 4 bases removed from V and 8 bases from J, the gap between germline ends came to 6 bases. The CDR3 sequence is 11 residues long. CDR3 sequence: CASSSFDEQFF. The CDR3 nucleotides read TGTGCCAGCAGTTCCTTCGATGAGCAGTTCTTC.

CDR3 DNA: TGTGCCAGTAGTACCGCCGGGGGTGGCAATCAGCCCCAGCATTTT. This encodes CASSTAGGGNQPQHF. V gene TRBV19 combines with J gene TRBJ1-5, with D maybe TRBD1 (5 bases). Germline V gene data show CDR1 as LNHDA and CDR2 as SQIVND (reference sequence). Trimming shortened V by 4 bases and J by 2 bases, and 12 bases separated the two germline ends. The CDR3 totals 15 residues.

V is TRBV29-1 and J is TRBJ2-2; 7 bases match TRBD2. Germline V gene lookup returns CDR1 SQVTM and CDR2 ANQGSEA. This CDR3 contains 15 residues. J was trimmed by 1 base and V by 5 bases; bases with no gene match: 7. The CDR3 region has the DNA TGCAGCGTTTATAGGCGGGAGAAGAACACCGGGGAGCTGTTTTTT. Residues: CSVYRREKNTGELFF.